The rows below give T cell receptor beta chains drawn from one sample of a study of cytomegalovirus exposure and HLA in healthy donors. Clones were read by immunoSEQ multiplex PCR, and TCRdb kept only the in-frame ones, dropping some. The sample holds 140,000 to 150,000 clones, 73% seen once. The material sequenced was PBMCs. The receptors were gathered from a woman between 18 and 29 years old in good health and CMV-seronegative. The CDR3 runs from the conserved cysteine through the conserved F or W. Fields, in order: D gene, J gene, V gene, clone size, CDR3 DNA, CDR3 protein. D genes are given only for firm matches. The listing skips clone size in some rows; elsewhere it reads once, few, many or a size class.

TRBD2 TRBJ2-3 TRBV7-3 NA TGTGCCAGCAGCTTAACCGGGACTAGCGGGAAATTGGGGTATTTT CASSLTGTSGKLGYF
NA TRBJ2-7 TRBV5-1 NA TGCGCCAGCAGCTTTGGTCTTCGAACGGTTTACGAGCAGTACTTC CASSFGLRTVYEQYF
NA TRBJ2-3 TRBV6-5 NA TGTGCCAGCAGACACCGGGACACCCCAGATACGCAGTATTTT CASRHRDTPDTQYF
TRBD1 TRBJ1-4 TRBV19 NA TGTGCCAGTAGTATAGGCGGGACAGGTCTGCGTTATGAAAAACTGTTTTTT CASSIGGTGLRYEKLFF
NA TRBJ2-1 TRBV11-2 NA TGTGCCAGCAGCTCGTTCACGAGCTCCTACAATGAGCAGTTCTTC CASSSFTSSYNEQFF
TRBD1 TRBJ2-5 TRBV6-5 once TGTGCCAGCAGTCCCCGACAGGGGATCGGACAGACCCAGTACTTC CASSPRQGIGQTQYF
NA TRBJ1-2 TRBV19 NA TGTGCCAGTAGTATAGTCGGACACGACGGCTACACCTTC CASSIVGHDGYTF
NA TRBJ1-1 TRBV11-3 NA TGTGCCAGCAGCTTAGGTCAACCTAAAGCTTTCTTT CASSLGQPKAFF
TRBD1 TRBJ1-2 TRBV5-6 once TGTGCCAGCAGCCCATACGGACAGGGGGGTAACTATGGCTACACCTTC CASSPYGQGGNYGYTF
NA TRBJ2-7 TRBV7-8 NA TGTGCCAGCAGCTTTGTTCCTACATCTCGGACAGCGTACGAGCAGTACTTC CASSFVPTSRTAYEQYF
TRBD1 TRBJ2-6 TRBV5-1 NA TGCGCCAGCGGGACAGGTGGGGCTGGGGCCAACGTCCTGACTTTC CASGTGGAGANVLTF
TRBD2 TRBJ2-1 TRBV27 NA TGTGCCAGCTCAACACGACTAGCGGGGGGAATGGGCAATGAGCAGTTCTTC CASSTRLAGGMGNEQFF
TRBD1 TRBJ2-7 TRBV7-9 NA TGTTCCAGCAGCCCGAGGGACAGAAAATACGAGCAGTACTTC CSSSPRDRKYEQYF
NA TRBJ1-1 TRBV7-2 NA TGTGCCAGCAGCTTATTACAGAACACTGAAGCTTTCTTT CASSLLQNTEAFF
TRBD1 TRBJ2-6 TRBV18 NA TGTGCCAGCTCACCACGACAGGGGGCCAAGTCTGGGGCCAACGTCCTGACTTTC CASSPRQGAKSGANVLTF
TRBD1 TRBJ1-2 TRBV18 NA TGTGCCAGCTCACCCCGGGACAGGGTGTTGGATGGCTACACCTTC CASSPRDRVLDGYTF
NA TRBJ1-5 TRBV28 NA TGTGCCACCTCCGGACAGCACAATCAGCCCCAGCATTTT CATSGQHNQPQHF
TRBD2 TRBJ2-1 TRBV11-3 NA TGTGCCAGCAGCTTCCTGCCAGCGGGGGCCGGGTATGAGCAGTTCTTC CASSFLPAGAGYEQFF
TRBD1 TRBJ1-1 TRBV4-3 NA TGCGCCAGCAGCCGCGGACAGGGTAGGAACACTGAAGCTTTCTTT CASSRGQGRNTEAFF
NA TRBJ1-5 TRBV28 few TGTGCCAGCAGACAGACGGAAAGGGGTAGCAATCAGCCCCAGCATTTT CASRQTERGSNQPQHF
TRBD2 TRBJ2-3 TRBV18 once TGTGCCAGCTCACCCGGGACTAGCGGTAGCACAGATACGCAGTATTTT CASSPGTSGSTDTQYF
NA TRBJ1-2 TRBV25-1 NA TGTGCCAGCAGTGTCGACAGTGTTCGTGGCTACACCTTC CASSVDSVRGYTF